This TCR beta chain is drawn from a study of vaccination and CD4 T cells after COVID-19. Broader study findings: Convalescent patients displayed a median approximately 90% of reactive clones emerging only post-vaccination.

Described treatment: approximately 9-day PBMC culture with coronavirus spike peptide pools or control peptides (ViraFEST assay). Researchers collected the unexposed donor's CD4+ T cells before the COVID-19 pandemic (2011-2018). Once peptide pools had expanded antigen-specific T cells, ViraFEST sequenced TCRs. A half-volume replacement of the medium with fresh IL-2 medium was performed on days 3 and 7. This clonotype was picked up a small number of times. Its antigen remains unidentified. The CDR3 sequence is 12 residues long. V lost 8 bases, J lost 12 bases, and 7 bases stayed unmatched. CDR1 MNHEY and CDR2 SMNVEV come from the germline V gene (reference sequence). Sequencing of cultured CD4+ T cell DNA used the Oncomine TCR Beta short-read assay. TCRdb analysed the PCR reads with MiXCR anew, one entry per CDR3 protein. The data show about 9,500 distinct CDR3 sequences, with approximately 48% seen just once and 24% held by the top ten.

Specimen: CD4+ T cells from blood, cultured in vitro. This clonotype was sampled from a human donor in good health. The chain combines TRBV27 with TRBJ2-4, with 10 positions matching TRBD1. Here the CDR3 reads CASRTGTGDQYF. In nucleotides, the CDR3 is TGTGCCAGCCGAACCGGGACAGGGGATCAGTACTTC.